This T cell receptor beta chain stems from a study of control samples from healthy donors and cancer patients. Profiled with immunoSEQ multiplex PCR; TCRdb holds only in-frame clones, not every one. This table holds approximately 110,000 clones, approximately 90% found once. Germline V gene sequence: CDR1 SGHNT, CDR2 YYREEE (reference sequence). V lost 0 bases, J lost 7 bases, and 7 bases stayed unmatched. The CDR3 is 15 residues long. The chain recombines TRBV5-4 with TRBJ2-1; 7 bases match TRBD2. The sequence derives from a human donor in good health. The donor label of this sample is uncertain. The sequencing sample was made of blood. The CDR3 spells CASSLDPGGRNEQFF. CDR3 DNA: TGTGCCAGCAGCTTGGATCCGGGGGGAAGGAATGAGCAGTTCTTC.